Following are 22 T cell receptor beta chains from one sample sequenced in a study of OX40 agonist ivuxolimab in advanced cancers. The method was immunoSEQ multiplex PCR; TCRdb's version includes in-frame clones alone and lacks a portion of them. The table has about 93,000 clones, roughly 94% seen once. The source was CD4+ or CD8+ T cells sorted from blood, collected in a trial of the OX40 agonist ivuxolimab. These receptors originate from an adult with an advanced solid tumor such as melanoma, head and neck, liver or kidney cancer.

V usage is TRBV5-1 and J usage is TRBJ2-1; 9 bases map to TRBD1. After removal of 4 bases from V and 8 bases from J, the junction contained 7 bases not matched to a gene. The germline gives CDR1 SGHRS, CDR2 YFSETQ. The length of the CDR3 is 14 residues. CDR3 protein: CASSPGDRAYEQFF. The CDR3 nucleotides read TGCGCCAGCAGCCCAGGGGACAGGGCTTATGAGCAGTTCTTC.

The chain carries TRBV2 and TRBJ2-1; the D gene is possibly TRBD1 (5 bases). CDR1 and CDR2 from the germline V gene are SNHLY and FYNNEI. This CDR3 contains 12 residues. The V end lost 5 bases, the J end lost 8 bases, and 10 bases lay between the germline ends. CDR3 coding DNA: TGTGCCAGCAGTCCCCAGGGCGATGAGCAGTTCTTC. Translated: CASSPQGDEQFF.

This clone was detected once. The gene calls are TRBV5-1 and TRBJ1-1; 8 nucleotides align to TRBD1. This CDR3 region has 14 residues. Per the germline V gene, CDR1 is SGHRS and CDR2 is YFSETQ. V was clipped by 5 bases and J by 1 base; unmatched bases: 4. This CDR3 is CASRDRGTNTEAFF. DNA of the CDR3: TGCGCCAGCAGAGACAGGGGTACGAACACTGAAGCTTTCTTT.

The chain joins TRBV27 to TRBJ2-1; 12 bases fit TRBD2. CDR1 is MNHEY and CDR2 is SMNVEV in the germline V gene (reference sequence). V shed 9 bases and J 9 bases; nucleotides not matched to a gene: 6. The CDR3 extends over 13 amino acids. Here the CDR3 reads CASLTSGGGEQFF. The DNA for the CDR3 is TGTGCCAGTCTGACTAGCGGGGGAGGTGAGCAGTTCTTC.

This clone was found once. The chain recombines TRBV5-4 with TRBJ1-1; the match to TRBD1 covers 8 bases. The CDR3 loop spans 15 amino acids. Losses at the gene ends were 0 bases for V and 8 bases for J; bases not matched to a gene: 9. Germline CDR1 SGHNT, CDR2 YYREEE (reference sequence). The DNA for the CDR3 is TGTGCCAGCAGCTTGGGACAGGGGCATCTGATGGAAGCTTTCTTT. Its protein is CASSLGQGHLMEAFF.

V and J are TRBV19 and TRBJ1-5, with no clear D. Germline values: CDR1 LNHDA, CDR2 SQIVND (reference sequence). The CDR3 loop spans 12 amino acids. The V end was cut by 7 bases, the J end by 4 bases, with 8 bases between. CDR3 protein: CASNSGNQPQHF. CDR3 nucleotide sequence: TGTGCCAGTAACTCGGGTAATCAGCCCCAGCATTTT. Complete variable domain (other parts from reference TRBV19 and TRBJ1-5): DGGITQSPKYLFRKEGQNVTLSCEQNLNHDAMYWYRQDPGQGLRLIYYSQIVNDFQKGDIAEGYSVSREKKESFPLTVTSAQKNPTAFYLCASNSGNQPQHFGDGTRLSIL.

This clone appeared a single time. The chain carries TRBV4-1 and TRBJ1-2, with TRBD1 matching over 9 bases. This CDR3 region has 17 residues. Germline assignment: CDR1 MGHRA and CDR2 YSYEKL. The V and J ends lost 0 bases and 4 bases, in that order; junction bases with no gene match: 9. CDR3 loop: CASSQDPQGAAGYGYTF. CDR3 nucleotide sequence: TGCGCCAGCAGCCAAGATCCACAGGGGGCAGCCGGCTATGGCTACACCTTC.

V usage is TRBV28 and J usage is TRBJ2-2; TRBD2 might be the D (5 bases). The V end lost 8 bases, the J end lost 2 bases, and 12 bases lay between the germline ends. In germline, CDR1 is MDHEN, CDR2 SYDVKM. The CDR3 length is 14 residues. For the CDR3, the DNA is TGTGCCAGCTCGGTTGGAGGAAACACCGGGGAGCTGTTTTTT. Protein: CASSVGGNTGELFF.

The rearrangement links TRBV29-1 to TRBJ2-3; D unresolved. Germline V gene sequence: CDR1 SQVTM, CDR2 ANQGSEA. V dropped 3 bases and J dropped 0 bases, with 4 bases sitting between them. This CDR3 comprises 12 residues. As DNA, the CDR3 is TGCAGCGTTGAGGCTAGCACAGATACGCAGTATTTT. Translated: CSVEASTDTQYF.

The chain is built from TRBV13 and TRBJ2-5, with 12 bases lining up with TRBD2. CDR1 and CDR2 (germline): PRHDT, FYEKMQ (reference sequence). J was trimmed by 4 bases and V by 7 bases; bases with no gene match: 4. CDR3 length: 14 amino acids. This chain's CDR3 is CASTSGLAGETQYF. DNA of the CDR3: TGTGCCAGCACCTCGGGACTAGCGGGAGAGACCCAGTACTTC.

CDR3 protein: CASSISRGSTDTQYF. CDR3 nucleotide sequence: TGTGCCAGCAGCATAAGCCGGGGGAGCACAGATACGCAGTATTTT. The chain carries TRBV9 and TRBJ2-3; TRBD2 is a possible D gene (6 bases). Trimming pared 4 bases from V and 0 bases from J, leaving 12 bases between. This CDR3 has 15 residues. Germline CDR1 is SGDLS and CDR2 is YYNGEE.

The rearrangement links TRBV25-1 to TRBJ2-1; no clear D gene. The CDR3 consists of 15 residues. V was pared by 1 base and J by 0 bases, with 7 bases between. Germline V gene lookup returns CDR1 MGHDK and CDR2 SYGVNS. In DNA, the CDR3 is TGTGCCAGCAGTGAATGGGCCAGCTCCTACAATGAGCAGTTCTTC. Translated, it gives CASSEWASSYNEQFF.

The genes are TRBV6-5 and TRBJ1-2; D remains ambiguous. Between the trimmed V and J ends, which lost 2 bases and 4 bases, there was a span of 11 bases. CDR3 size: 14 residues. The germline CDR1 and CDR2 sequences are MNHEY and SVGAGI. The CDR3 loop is CASSYAAGSYGYTF. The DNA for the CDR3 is TGTGCCAGCAGTTACGCAGCCGGGTCCTATGGCTACACCTTC.

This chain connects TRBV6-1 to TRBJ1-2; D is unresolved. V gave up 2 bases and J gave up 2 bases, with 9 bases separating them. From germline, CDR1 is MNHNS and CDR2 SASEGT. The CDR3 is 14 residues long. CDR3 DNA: TGTGCCAGCAGTGAAACAGATGGGAACTATGGCTACACCTTC. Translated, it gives CASSETDGNYGYTF.

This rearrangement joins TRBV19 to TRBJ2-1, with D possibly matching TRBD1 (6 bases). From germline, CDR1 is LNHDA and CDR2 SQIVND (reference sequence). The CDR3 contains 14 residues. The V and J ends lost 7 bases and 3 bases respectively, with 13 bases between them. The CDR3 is CASKSQGRYNEQFF. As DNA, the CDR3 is TGTGCCAGTAAGTCACAGGGCCGCTACAATGAGCAGTTCTTC.

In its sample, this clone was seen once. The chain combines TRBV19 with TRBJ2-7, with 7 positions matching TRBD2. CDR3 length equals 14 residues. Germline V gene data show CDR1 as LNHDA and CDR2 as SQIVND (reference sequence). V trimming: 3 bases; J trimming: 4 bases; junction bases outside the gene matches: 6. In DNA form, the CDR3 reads TGTGCCAGTAGTATCGCGGGAGAGGTGTACGAGCAGTACTTC. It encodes CASSIAGEVYEQYF.

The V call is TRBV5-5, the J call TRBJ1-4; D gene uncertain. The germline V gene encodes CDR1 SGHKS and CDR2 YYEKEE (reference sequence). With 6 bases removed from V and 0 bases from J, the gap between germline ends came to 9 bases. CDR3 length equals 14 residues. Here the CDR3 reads CASTPRATNEKLFF. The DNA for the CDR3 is TGTGCCAGCACCCCCCGCGCAACTAATGAAAAACTGTTTTTT.

CDR3: CASSFLVMSSDTQYF. CDR3 in DNA: TGTGCCAGCAGCTTTTTAGTTATGAGTTCGGATACGCAGTATTTT. The genes are TRBV7-6 and TRBJ2-3; D is undetermined. Looked up from germline, CDR1 is SGHVS and CDR2 is FNYEAQ. Trimming took 3 bases from V and 6 from J, leaving 16 bases between them. CDR3 length: 15 amino acids.

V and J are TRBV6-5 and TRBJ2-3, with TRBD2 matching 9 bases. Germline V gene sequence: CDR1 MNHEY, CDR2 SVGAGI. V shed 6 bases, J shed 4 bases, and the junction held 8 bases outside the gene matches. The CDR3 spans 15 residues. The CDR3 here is CASRTAGGPADTQYF. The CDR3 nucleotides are TGTGCCAGCAGAACCGCGGGGGGGCCCGCAGATACGCAGTATTTT.

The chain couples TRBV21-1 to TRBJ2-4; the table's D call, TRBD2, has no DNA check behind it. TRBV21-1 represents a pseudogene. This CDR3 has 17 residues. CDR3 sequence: CASSWKKTSGLLNIQYF. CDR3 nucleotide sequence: TGTGCCAGCAGCTGGAAAAAGACTAGCGGGTTGTTAAACATTCAGTACTTC.

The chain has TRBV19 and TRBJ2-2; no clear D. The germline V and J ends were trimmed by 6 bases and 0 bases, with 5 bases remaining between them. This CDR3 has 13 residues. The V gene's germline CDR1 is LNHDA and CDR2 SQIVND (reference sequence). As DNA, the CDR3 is TGTGCCAGTAGCTCCACGAACACCGGGGAGCTGTTTTTT. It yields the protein CASSSTNTGELFF.

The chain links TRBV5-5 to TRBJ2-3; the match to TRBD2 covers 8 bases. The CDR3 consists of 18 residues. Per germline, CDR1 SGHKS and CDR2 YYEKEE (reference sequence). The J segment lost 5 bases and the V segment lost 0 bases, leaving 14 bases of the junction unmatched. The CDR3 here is CASSLDHRTSWSGDTQYF. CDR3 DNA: TGTGCCAGCAGCTTGGACCACCGGACTAGCTGGTCGGGAGATACGCAGTATTTT.